These 13 T cell receptor beta chains share one sample of origin, sequenced in a study of blood T cell repertoires in COVID-19. The assay was immunoSEQ multiplex PCR, and TCRdb's table has in-frame clones only and misses some. The sample has some 450,000 clones, 85% to 90% seen once. Material: peripheral blood. The receptors come from a man aged 18 to 29 with COVID-19, enrolled during active disease.

CDR3 region: CASSPFRQGGNTIYF. The CDR3 DNA follows: TGTGCCAGCAGTCCCTTTCGACAGGGTGGAAACACCATATATTTT. The chain combines TRBV27 with TRBJ1-3; TRBD1 aligns across 7 bases. The junction had 7 bases not matched to a gene; V was cut back by 5 bases and J by 3 bases. This CDR3 is 15 amino acids long. CDR1 and CDR2 (germline): MNHEY, SMNVEV (reference sequence).

J is TRBJ2-1 and V is TRBV24-1; D perhaps matches TRBD2 (6 bases). V was cut by 0 bases and J by 2 bases, with 16 bases left in between. Germline V gene sequence: CDR1 KGHDR, CDR2 SFDVKD. There are 18 residues in the CDR3. The chain's CDR3 is CATSDLLRRELTYNEQFF. The CDR3, as DNA: TGTGCCACCAGTGATTTGTTGCGGCGGGAACTCACCTACAATGAGCAGTTCTTC.

The chain recombines TRBV7-9 with TRBJ1-2, with no clear D. The CDR3 sequence is 18 residues long. The V end lost 1 base, the J end lost 3 bases, and 21 bases lay between the germline ends. Germline lookup yields CDR1 SEHNR and CDR2 FQNEAQ (reference sequence). The CDR3 DNA reads TGTGCCAGCAGCTTAGGGGAGGACCCCGACCTCCCCTACTATGGCTACACCTTC. Its protein is CASSLGEDPDLPYYGYTF. Filled out from reference TRBV7-9 and TRBJ1-2, the complete variable domain reads DTGVSQNPRHKITKRGQNVTFRCDPISEHNRLYWYRQTLGQGPEFLTYFQNEAQLEKSRLLSDRFSAERPKGSFSTLEIQRTEQGDSAMYLCASSLGEDPDLPYYGYTFGSGTRLTVV.

The CDR3, as DNA: TGTGCCAGCAGCCCCCTAGGGGGCGGCTATGGCTACACCTTC. Its translation: CASSPLGGGYGYTF. V and J are TRBV3-1 (or the pseudogene TRBV3-2) and TRBJ1-2, with 7 bases matching TRBD1. V lost 4 bases, J lost 4 bases, and 6 bases stayed unmatched. CDR1 and CDR2 (germline): LGHDT, YNNKEL (reference sequence). The CDR3 is made up of 14 amino acids.

This chain links TRBV29-1 with TRBJ2-2, with D unresolved. The CDR3 is 12 residues long. The germline CDR1 and CDR2 sequences are SQVTM and ANQGSEA. V lost 3 bases and J 7 bases, leaving 9 bases between the germline ends. This CDR3 reads CSVEFQDGELFF. The CDR3 coding sequence is TGCAGCGTTGAGTTCCAGGACGGGGAGCTGTTTTTT.

The chain uses TRBV6-5 and TRBJ1-1; a possible D gene is TRBD1 (6 bases). The CDR3 has 15 residues. The ends were cut back, 7 bases at V and 5 bases at J, with 20 bases in the middle. Germline values: CDR1 MNHEY, CDR2 SVGAGI. This CDR3 is CASIETGAVLTEAFF. The CDR3 coding sequence is TGTGCCAGCATCGAGACAGGAGCCGTGCTGACTGAAGCTTTCTTT.

The CDR3 region has the DNA TGTGCCAGTCGACAGGGGTATTCACCCCTCCACTTT. Translating gives CASRQGYSPLHF. The J gene is TRBJ1-6, the V gene TRBV6-5; 8 nucleotides agree with TRBD1. Germline assignment: CDR1 MNHEY and CDR2 SVGAGI. The trim removed 9 bases at V and 8 bases at J, leaving 3 bases unmatched. The CDR3 is made up of 12 amino acids.

The V and J genes are TRBV5-1 and TRBJ2-5; TRBD1 is a possible D gene (5 bases). V lost 2 bases and J lost 4, with 18 bases in between. This CDR3 region has 16 residues. Looked up from germline, CDR1 is SGHRS and CDR2 is YFSETQ. The CDR3 DNA reads as TGCGCCAGCAGCTTCTCCCGGCAGGGATGGGGAGAGACCCAGTACTTC. Encoded protein: CASSFSRQGWGETQYF.

The count of this clone is one. The V and J genes are TRBV27 and TRBJ1-5; unclear D gene. Germline lookup yields CDR1 MNHEY and CDR2 SMNVEV (reference sequence). The V end was cut by 6 bases, the J end by 0 bases, with 18 bases between. This CDR3 has 17 residues. CDR3 nucleotides: TGTGCCAGCAGGGGCACAGAGATTCCAAATAGCAATCAGCCCCAGCATTTT. This codes for CASRGTEIPNSNQPQHF.

V and J are TRBV29-1 and TRBJ1-1; no definite D call. V lost 7 bases and J 8 bases, leaving 14 bases between the germline ends. Germline assignment: CDR1 SQVTM and CDR2 ANQGSEA. The CDR3 runs 11 residues. CDR3 sequence reads: CSEGKGAEAFF. The CDR3 region has the DNA TGCAGCGAGGGTAAAGGAGCAGAAGCTTTCTTT.

This chain connects TRBV7-2 to TRBJ2-3; no clear D. Germline assignment: CDR1 SGHTA and CDR2 FQGNSA. V dropped 1 base and J dropped 2 bases, with 19 bases sitting between them. The CDR3 extends over 18 amino acids. CDR3 nucleotide sequence: TGTGCCAGCAGCTTAGTAAGGTCGGGTATAGTCTCCACAGATACGCAGTATTTT. The encoded protein is CASSLVRSGIVSTDTQYF. Filled out from reference TRBV7-2 and TRBJ2-3, the complete variable domain reads GAGVSQSPSNKVTEKGKDVELRCDPISGHTALYWYRQSLGQGLEFLIYFQGNSAPDKSGLPSDRFSAERTGGSVSTLTIQRTQQEDSAVYLCASSLVRSGIVSTDTQYFGPGTRLTVL.

This clone was counted a few times. V and J are TRBV29-1 and TRBJ1-1; D remains ambiguous. This CDR3 is built from 14 residues. Germline values: CDR1 SQVTM, CDR2 ANQGSEA. V was shortened by 2 bases and J by 4 bases, with 14 bases between the two germline ends. CDR3 region: CSVEIGYGGTEAFF. For the CDR3, the DNA is TGCAGCGTTGAAATTGGGTATGGAGGCACTGAAGCTTTCTTT.

V and J are TRBV15 and TRBJ1-2; 9 positions match TRBD1. After removal of 5 bases from V and 4 bases from J, the junction contained 8 bases not matched to a gene. The CDR3 sequence is 15 residues long. Per germline, CDR1 LNHNV and CDR2 YYDKDF (reference sequence). In DNA, the CDR3 is TGTGCCACCAGCGTACGACAGGGGGATGGCTATGGCTACACCTTC. It specifies CATSVRQGDGYGYTF. Variable domain in full (rest from reference TRBV15 and TRBJ1-2): DAMVIQNPRYQVTQFGKPVTLSCSQTLNHNVMYWYQQKSSQAPKLLFHYYDKDFNNEADTPDNFQSRRPNTSFCFLDIRSPGLGDTAMYLCATSVRQGDGYGYTFGSGTRLTVV.